The T cell receptor (beta chain) under discussion was sequenced for a study of T cell changes during pregnancy in multiple sclerosis. CDR3 length: 14 amino acids. CDR1 MGHDK and CDR2 SYGVNS come from the germline V gene. Germline trimming cut 5 bases from V and 7 bases from J; bases unmatched to any gene: 6. Some clones are missing from TCRdb's copy, which holds only in-frame ones; the method was immunoSEQ multiplex PCR. The table has roughly 15,000 clones, roughly 84% seen once. The clonotype originates from a female donor in good health, enrolled as a control in a pregnancy study. The material was CD8+ T cells from peripheral blood mononuclear cells, obtained in the third trimester of pregnancy. The gene calls are TRBV25-1 and TRBJ2-1; TRBD1 matches 9 bases. CDR3 loop: CASSPGQGWNEQFF. The CDR3 region has the DNA TGTGCCAGCAGTCCCGGACAGGGGTGGAATGAGCAGTTCTTC.